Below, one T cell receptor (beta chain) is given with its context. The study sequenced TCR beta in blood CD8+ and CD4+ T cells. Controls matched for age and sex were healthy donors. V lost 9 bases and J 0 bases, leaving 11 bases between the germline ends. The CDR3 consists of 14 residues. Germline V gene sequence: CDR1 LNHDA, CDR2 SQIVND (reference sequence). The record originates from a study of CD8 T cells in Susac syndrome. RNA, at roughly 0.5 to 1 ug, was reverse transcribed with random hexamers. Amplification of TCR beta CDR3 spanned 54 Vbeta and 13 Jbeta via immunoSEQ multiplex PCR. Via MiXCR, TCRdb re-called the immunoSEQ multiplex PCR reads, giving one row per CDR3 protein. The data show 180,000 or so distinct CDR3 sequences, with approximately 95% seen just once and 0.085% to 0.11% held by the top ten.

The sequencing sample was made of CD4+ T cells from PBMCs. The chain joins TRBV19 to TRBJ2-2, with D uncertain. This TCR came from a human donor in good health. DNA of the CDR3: TGTGCCAGCGGCAGGCTGTCGAACACCGGGGAGCTGTTTTTT. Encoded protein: CASGRLSNTGELFF.